The present T cell receptor beta chain was sequenced within a study of T cells after yellow fever vaccination. Study-level background: Fractions low in cell number were prepared with SMART-Seq v4 Ultra Low Input.

This clonotype was seen many times. Its target is unknown. General study findings and limits: Most clones from primary vaccination resurfaced after the booster (about 95% CD4, around 89% CD8). Bulk-population clonotypes that are abundant could appear as contaminants in FACS-sorted repertoires.

The CDR3 covers 12 residues. Trimming stripped 10 bases from V and 3 bases from J, with 10 bases between. They built TCR cDNA with 5'RACE template switching, a step that put in a universal primer site and UMIs. MiXCR was run by TCRdb on the 5' RACE reads, yielding one entry per CDR3 protein. The sample shows a few hundred thousand distinct CDR3 sequences, roughly 6.2% of them seen only once. The input for sequencing was CD4+ T cells sorted from PBMCs, taken on the day of the yellow fever booster vaccination. The chain combines TRBV12-3 or TRBV12-4 with TRBJ2-4; a weak D match, TRBD2 (6 bases). This clonotype was sampled from a man aged 30 to 45 who received the YFV17D yellow fever vaccine. The CDR3 bases are TGTGCCACCGGGAGAGGCAAAAACATTCAGTACTTC. Amino acid sequence: CATGRGKNIQYF.